Presented here are 8 T cell receptor beta chains from one specimen sequenced in a study of Tregs in tolerant kidney transplant recipients. Recipients received nonmyeloablative bone marrow transplants from related graft donors, with transient mixed chimerism. Generated by immunoSEQ multiplex PCR, the TCRdb table keeps only in-frame clones and is missing some. The sample has tens of thousands of clones. This specimen consisted of CD4+ T cells from blood (PBMCs), obtained 24 months after the transplant. The receptors originated from a human patient who received a combined kidney and bone marrow transplant. Some T cells may be supplied by the graft donor.

A word on this clone: From the germline J gene comes the end of the CDR3, since the read stops 3 residues before it. This chain links TRBV20-1 with TRBJ1-1, with TRBD1 identical over 10 bases. Per germline, CDR1 DFQATT and CDR2 SNEGSKA (reference sequence). The length of the CDR3 is 15 residues. V was clipped by 6 bases and J by 0 bases; unmatched bases: 7. The CDR3 sequence: CSAPGQGSVNTEAFF. The CDR3 DNA, read in part, is TGCAGTGCCCCGGGACAGGGGAGTGTGAACACTGAA.

Turning to this clone: From the germline J gene comes the end of the CDR3, since the read stops 3 residues before it. The chain is built from TRBV30 and TRBJ2-7; D is ambiguous. The V gene lost 1 base and the J gene lost 4 bases, with 5 bases spanning the gap. This CDR3 contains 11 residues. Per the germline V gene, CDR1 is GTSNPN and CDR2 is SVGIG (reference sequence). Incomplete CDR3 DNA: TGTGCCTGGAGTGGACTTTACGAG. It is translated as CAWSGLYE. The CDR3 as a whole reads CAWSGLYEQYF.

Comment on this clone: The DNA ends 3 residues before the CDR3 does, and the rest of the CDR3 is filled in from the germline J gene. The chain couples TRBV19 to TRBJ2-3, with D maybe TRBD1 (6 bases). Germline assignment: CDR1 LNHDA and CDR2 SQIVND (reference sequence). V was clipped by 4 bases and J by 1 base, with 15 bases between them. This CDR3 contains 16 residues. The CDR3 DNA, read in part, is TGTGCCAGTAGTACGGACTCACAGGGAGGCACAGATACG. Translation: CASSTDSQGGTDT. The full-length CDR3 reads as CASSTDSQGGTDTQYF.

About this clone: The observed sequence ends 3 residues before the CDR3 terminus, with the missing tail filled in from the germline J gene. This chain joins TRBV10-3 and TRBJ2-5; D unresolved. V was shortened by 0 bases and J by 2 bases, with 7 bases between the two germline ends. The germline V gene has CDR1 ENHRY and CDR2 SYGVKD. The CDR3 loop spans 14 amino acids. CDR3 amino acids: CAISESTFQETQYF. The CDR3 bases that were read are TGTGCCATCAGTGAGTCTACTTTTCAAGAGACC.

In the case of this clone: The CDR3 end lies 3 residues beyond the end of the read and is filled in from the germline J gene. This chain uses TRBV2 with TRBJ2-1, with a tentative D call TRBD1 (6 bases). Germline V gene sequence: CDR1 SNHLY, CDR2 FYNNEI. The germline V and J ends were trimmed by 11 bases and 9 bases, with 20 bases remaining between them. The CDR3 is made up of 13 amino acids. CDR3 bases read: TGTGCCGCGGCCCGGACGGACAGAGGTGAG. This gives the protein CAAARTDRGE. The CDR3, in full, reads CAAARTDRGEQFF. Variable domain in full (rest from reference TRBV2 and TRBJ2-1): EPEVTQTPSHQVTQMGQEVILRCVPISNHLYFYWYRQILGQKVEFLVSFYNNEISEKSEIFDDQFSVERPDGSNFTLKIRSTKLEDSAMYFCAAARTDRGEQFFGPGTRLTVL.

About this clone: The read falls 3 residues short of the CDR3 end, and the missing part is taken from the germline J gene. The V gene is TRBV7-9, the J gene TRBJ2-1, with D possibly being TRBD2 (6 bases). The V end lost 3 bases, the J end lost 3 bases, and 12 bases lay between the germline ends. The CDR3 is 15 amino acids. The germline gives CDR1 SEHNR, CDR2 FQNEAQ (reference sequence). The part of the CDR3 DNA that was read is TGTGCCAGCAGCTTCGGGGCTAGCGACTACAATGAG. Translating gives CASSFGASDYNE. In full, the CDR3 is CASSFGASDYNEQFF. The variable domain in full, with the rest retrieved from reference TRBV7-9 and TRBJ2-1, is DTGVSQNPRHKITKRGQNVTFRCDPISEHNRLYWYRQTLGQGPEFLTYFQNEAQLEKSRLLSDRFSAERPKGSFSTLEIQRTEQGDSAMYLCASSFGASDYNEQFFGPGTRLTVL.

Details on this clone: The missing CDR3 end, 3 residues past where the read stops, is filled in from the germline J gene. V is TRBV30 and J is TRBJ1-6; 9 nucleotides agree with TRBD1. Germline CDR1 is GTSNPN and CDR2 is SVGIG (reference sequence). CDR3 length equals 15 residues. The ends lost 1 base at V and 10 bases at J; junction bases unmatched: 8. The sequenced CDR3 bases are TGTGCCTGGAGTGGCGAGGGACAGGGATGGTCACCC. Translating it yields CAWSGEGQGWSP. The full CDR3 sequence reads CAWSGEGQGWSPLHF.

The CDR3 loop reads CASSWDRRHNQPQHF. The DNA read from the CDR3 is TGTGCCAGCAGCTGGGACAGGAGGCACAATCAGCCC. The chain carries TRBV28 and TRBJ1-5; TRBD1 aligns across 8 bases. The read stops 3 residues short of the end of the CDR3; the missing end is completed from the germline J gene. The trim removed 6 bases at V and 3 bases at J, leaving 7 bases unmatched. Germline V gives CDR1 MDHEN, CDR2 SYDVKM. The CDR3 covers 15 residues.